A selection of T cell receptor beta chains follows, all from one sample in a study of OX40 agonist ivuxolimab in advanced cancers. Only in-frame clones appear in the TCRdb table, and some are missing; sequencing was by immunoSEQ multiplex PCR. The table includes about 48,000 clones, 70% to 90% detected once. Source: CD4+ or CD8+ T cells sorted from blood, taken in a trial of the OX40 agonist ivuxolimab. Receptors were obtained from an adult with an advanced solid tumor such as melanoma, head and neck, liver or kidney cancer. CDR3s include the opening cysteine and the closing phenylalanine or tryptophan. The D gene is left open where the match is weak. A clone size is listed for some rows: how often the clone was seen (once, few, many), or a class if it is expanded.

cdr3_aa: CASRSTGTGEGGYTF; cdr3_nt: TGTGCCAGCAGATCAACCGGGACAGGGGAGGGCGGCTACACCTTC; v_call: TRBV28; d_call: TRBD1; clone_size: .; j_call: TRBJ1-2
cdr3_aa: CASSPRGANQPQHF; cdr3_nt: TGTGCCAGCAGCCCCCGCGGGGCCAATCAGCCCCAGCATTTT; v_call: TRBV4-2; d_call: .; clone_size: .; j_call: TRBJ1-5
cdr3_aa: CASSQENSDTQYF; cdr3_nt: TGTGCCAGCAGCCAAGAGAACTCAGATACGCAGTATTTT; v_call: TRBV14; d_call: .; clone_size: medium-sized; j_call: TRBJ2-3
cdr3_aa: CASQTVITYEQYF; cdr3_nt: TGTGCCAGCCAGACAGTAATTACCTACGAGCAGTACTTC; v_call: TRBV6-1; d_call: .; clone_size: .; j_call: TRBJ2-7
cdr3_aa: CASSLRRLKNNEQFF; cdr3_nt: TGTGCCAGCAGCTTGAGAAGGTTAAAAAACAATGAGCAGTTCTTC; v_call: TRBV5-6; d_call: .; clone_size: .; j_call: TRBJ2-1
cdr3_aa: CASSLHGTGANTGELFF; cdr3_nt: TGTGCCAGCTCACTCCACGGGACAGGGGCGAACACCGGGGAGCTGTTTTTT; v_call: TRBV18; d_call: TRBD1; clone_size: .; j_call: TRBJ2-2
cdr3_aa: CASSSTREITQYF; cdr3_nt: TGTGCTAGCAGCTCAACGCGGGAGATCACGCAGTATTTT; v_call: TRBV7-7; d_call: TRBD2; clone_size: .; j_call: TRBJ2-3
cdr3_aa: CASSDGSGGSYNEQFF; cdr3_nt: TGTGCCAGCAGTGATGGGTCCGGGGGGTCTTACAATGAGCAGTTCTTC; v_call: TRBV2; d_call: TRBD2; clone_size: .; j_call: TRBJ2-1
cdr3_aa: CASTNLFGGENTEAFF; cdr3_nt: TGTGCCAGCACCAATCTATTTGGAGGTGAGAACACTGAAGCTTTCTTT; v_call: TRBV25-1; d_call: .; clone_size: .; j_call: TRBJ1-1
cdr3_aa: CSVERAPQETQYF; cdr3_nt: TGCAGCGTCGAAAGGGCGCCTCAAGAGACCCAGTACTTC; v_call: TRBV29-1; d_call: .; clone_size: .; j_call: TRBJ2-5
cdr3_aa: CATSRDPSRTQYF; cdr3_nt: TGTGCCACCAGCAGAGATCCGTCCAGGACCCAGTACTTC; v_call: TRBV15; d_call: .; clone_size: .; j_call: TRBJ2-5
cdr3_aa: CASSQEVGINTGELFF; cdr3_nt: TGCGCCAGCAGCCAAGAGGTCGGGATAAACACCGGGGAGCTGTTTTTT; v_call: TRBV4-1; d_call: .; clone_size: .; j_call: TRBJ2-2
cdr3_aa: CATSRDLASGRAQYF; cdr3_nt: TGTGCCACCAGCAGAGATTTGGCTAGCGGGAGGGCGCAGTACTTC; v_call: TRBV15; d_call: TRBD2; clone_size: .; j_call: TRBJ2-5
cdr3_aa: CASSKGQPGQETQYF; cdr3_nt: TGTGCCAGCTCAAAAGGGCAACCGGGACAAGAGACCCAGTACTTC; v_call: TRBV2; d_call: .; clone_size: .; j_call: TRBJ2-5
cdr3_aa: CASSLGDTQYF; cdr3_nt: TGTGCCAGCAGCCTTGGGGATACGCAGTATTTT; v_call: TRBV5-6; d_call: .; clone_size: .; j_call: TRBJ2-3
cdr3_aa: CASSPGGATNIQYF; cdr3_nt: TGTGCCAGCTCCCCCGGGGGAGCCACAAACATTCAGTACTTC; v_call: TRBV18; d_call: .; clone_size: .; j_call: TRBJ2-4
cdr3_aa: CASSGGATDTQYF; cdr3_nt: TGTGCCAGCAGTGGGGGGGCTACAGATACGCAGTATTTT; v_call: TRBV2; d_call: .; clone_size: .; j_call: TRBJ2-3
cdr3_aa: CASSVTGTRPTDTQYF; cdr3_nt: TGTGCCAGCAGCGTTACCGGGACTAGACCCACAGATACGCAGTATTTT; v_call: TRBV9; d_call: TRBD2; clone_size: .; j_call: TRBJ2-3
cdr3_aa: CASSPRGQPQHF; cdr3_nt: TGTGCCAGCAGCCCAAGGGGACAGCCCCAGCATTTT; v_call: TRBV28; d_call: .; clone_size: .; j_call: TRBJ1-5
cdr3_aa: CASGRDTNYGYTF; cdr3_nt: TGTGCTAGTGGCCGAGATACTAACTATGGCTACACCTTC; v_call: TRBV12-5; d_call: .; clone_size: .; j_call: TRBJ1-2
cdr3_aa: CASSTQVSYSEAFF; cdr3_nt: TGTGCCAGCAGTACACAGGTTTCTTACTCTGAAGCTTTCTTT; v_call: TRBV6-1; d_call: .; clone_size: once; j_call: TRBJ1-1
cdr3_aa: CASSSQGSGNTIYF; cdr3_nt: TGTGCCAGCAGCTCACAGGGCTCTGGAAACACCATATATTTT; v_call: TRBV5-4; d_call: .; clone_size: .; j_call: TRBJ1-3
cdr3_aa: CASSKPGHLGYGYTF; cdr3_nt: TGTGCCAGTAGTAAACCGGGACACCTGGGCTATGGCTACACCTTC; v_call: TRBV19; d_call: .; clone_size: .; j_call: TRBJ1-2
cdr3_aa: CASSSRDRASGNTIYF; cdr3_nt: TGCGCCAGCAGCTCCCGGGACAGGGCTTCTGGAAACACCATATATTTT; v_call: TRBV5-1; d_call: TRBD1; clone_size: .; j_call: TRBJ1-3
cdr3_aa: CASSNRDRGYEQYF; cdr3_nt: TGCGCCAGCAGCAACCGGGACAGGGGGTACGAGCAGTACTTC; v_call: TRBV10-2; d_call: TRBD1; clone_size: .; j_call: TRBJ2-7
cdr3_aa: CASSLDGRGTKNIQYF; cdr3_nt: TGTGCCAGCAGCTTAGACGGGAGAGGAACCAAAAACATTCAGTACTTC; v_call: TRBV7-9; d_call: .; clone_size: .; j_call: TRBJ2-4